This entry features one T cell receptor (beta chain) sequence. Its target is unknown. TCRdb itself ran the RT-PCR reads through MiXCR, one entry per CDR3 protein. The sample lists under 950,000 distinct CDR3 sequences, roughly 20% occurring once. These data are taken from a study of response to subunit inactivated influenza vaccine. Regarding the study as a whole: Authors proposed each seasonal influenza vaccination draws in few new T cells.

Germline assignment: CDR1 SGHAT and CDR2 FQNNGV. The CDR3 length is 15 residues. Deletions cut 5 bases from V and 2 bases from J, with 13 bases between. The chain uses TRBV11-2 and TRBJ1-5; tentative D call: TRBD1 (6 bases). The sample here was PBMCs from blood, taken about 5 days after vaccination. This sequence originates from a man between 45 and 60 years old who received an inactivated influenza vaccine. CDR3 sequence reads: CASSDPRQGNQPQHF. The CDR3 DNA reads TGTGCCAGCAGCGACCCCAGACAGGGCAATCAGCCCCAGCATTTT.